These 14 T cell receptor beta chains originate from one sample sequenced in a study of cytomegalovirus exposure and HLA in healthy donors. Vbeta (60) and Jbeta (13) primers were used in the PCR. TCRdb keeps only in-frame clones here, not all; method: immunoSEQ multiplex PCR. The sample includes roughly 79,000 clones, around four fifths of them seen just once. Specimen: PBMCs. The receptors shown here come from a woman aged 45-65 years in good health and CMV-seropositive.

This rearrangement joins TRBV18 to TRBJ2-7, with 10 bases matching TRBD1. Trimming removed 0 bases from V and 6 bases from J; junction bases left unmatched: 5. Germline V CDR1 and CDR2: KGHSH, LQKENI. The CDR3 sequence is 15 residues long. The CDR3 region is CASSPPGQGFGEQYF. CDR3 in DNA: TGTGCCAGCTCACCACCGGGACAGGGGTTTGGCGAGCAGTACTTC.

This clone was picked up one time. The chain links TRBV23-1 to TRBJ1-1; 11 positions match TRBD1. TRBV23-1 is an ORF, and what it does is uncertain. V was clipped by 2 bases and J by 6 bases; unmatched bases: 11. This CDR3 has 17 amino acids. This CDR3 reads CASSQPGQGARRAEAFF. In DNA, the CDR3 is TGCGCCAGCAGTCAACCCGGACAGGGGGCCCGGAGAGCTGAAGCTTTCTTT.

The genes are TRBV6-1 and TRBJ2-7, with 12 bases identical to TRBD1. Trimming at V came to 7 bases and at J to 6 bases, leaving 4 bases not matched to a gene. The CDR3 extends over 13 amino acids. The germline CDR1 and CDR2 sequences are MNHNS and SASEGT. DNA of the CDR3: TGTGCCAGCACCGGGACAGGGGGCTTCGAGCAGTACTTC. Its protein product is CASTGTGGFEQYF.

The rearrangement links TRBV30 to TRBJ1-2, with D possibly being TRBD1 (5 bases). V was clipped by 1 base and J by 2 bases, with 14 bases between them. The V gene's germline CDR1 is GTSNPN and CDR2 SVGIG (reference sequence). The CDR3 covers 15 residues. Written as DNA, the CDR3 is TGTGCCTGGAGTGCCTCGGGCAGGGCCAACTATGGCTACACCTTC. Residues: CAWSASGRANYGYTF. The entire variable domain, with the rest obtained from reference TRBV30 and TRBJ1-2, is as follows: SQTIHQWPATLVQPVGSPLSLECTVEGTSNPNLYWYRQAAGRGLQLLFYSVGIGQISSEVPQNLSASRPQDRQFILSSKKLLLSDSGFYLCAWSASGRANYGYTFGSGTRLTVV.

This clone is a singleton in its sample. The chain links TRBV29-1 to TRBJ2-7; 9 positions agree with TRBD1. Germline V CDR1 and CDR2: SQVTM, ANQGSEA. The ends lost 3 bases at V and 3 bases at J; junction bases unmatched: 9. This CDR3 has 15 residues. The CDR3 region has the DNA TGCAGCGTTGAGTGGGGACAGGGAAAAAGCTACGAGCAGTACTTC. It is translated as CSVEWGQGKSYEQYF.

CDR3 sequence reads: CASSKGFPYEQYF. The CDR3 region has the DNA TGTGCCAGCAGTAAGGGGTTTCCCTACGAGCAGTACTTC. The gene calls are TRBV27 and TRBJ2-7; D perhaps matches TRBD1 (5 bases). V gave up 5 bases and J gave up 2 bases, with 10 bases separating them. The CDR3 length is 13 residues. From germline, CDR1 is MNHEY and CDR2 SMNVEV (reference sequence).

The chain links TRBV6-5 to TRBJ1-3; 7 bases align to TRBD1. There are 14 residues in the CDR3. The trim removed 7 bases at V and 1 base at J, leaving 4 bases unmatched. CDR1 and CDR2 from the germline V gene are MNHEY and SVGAGI. In DNA form, the CDR3 reads TGTGCCAGCAAACCAGGGGGTTCTGGAAACACCATATATTTT. Its protein is CASKPGGSGNTIYF.

The CDR3 DNA reads as TGTGCCAGCAGCCCCGGGACAGGGATTCTCAATGAGCAGTTCTTC. This gives the protein CASSPGTGILNEQFF. This chain joins TRBV9 and TRBJ2-1; 9 bases fit TRBD1. This CDR3 has 15 amino acids. Germline trimming cut 4 bases from V and 6 bases from J; bases unmatched to any gene: 8. Germline-derived CDR1 and CDR2 are SGDLS and YYNGEE. Complete variable domain (other parts from reference TRBV9 and TRBJ2-1): DSGVTQTPKHLITATGQRVTLRCSPRSGDLSVYWYQQSLDQGLQFLIQYYNGEERAKGNILERFSAQQFPDLHSELNLSSLELGDSALYFCASSPGTGILNEQFFGPGTRLTVL.

As DNA, the CDR3 is TGTGCCAGCAGCCAGACAGGGAGCACAGATACGCAGTATTTT. Its protein product is CASSQTGSTDTQYF. The chain joins TRBV7-9 to TRBJ2-3; 7 bases match TRBD1. V dropped 5 bases and J dropped 0; count of bases not matched to a gene: 2. The CDR3 is 14 residues long. The V gene's germline CDR1 is SEHNR and CDR2 FQNEAQ (reference sequence).

This clone has just a few counts. V gene TRBV7-6 combines with J gene TRBJ2-5, with D unresolved. This CDR3 has 14 amino acids. Germline V gives CDR1 SGHVS, CDR2 FNYEAQ. V was shortened by 1 base and J by 5 bases, with 11 bases between the two germline ends. Here the CDR3 DNA reads TGTGCCAGCAGCTTAGAGGCGGTCAGTGAGACCCAGTACTTC. It is translated as CASSLEAVSETQYF.

The chain combines TRBV9 with TRBJ2-7; no definite D call. CDR1 is SGDLS, CDR2 YYNGEE, per germline. Between the trimmed V and J ends, which lost 0 bases and 0 bases, there was a span of 7 bases. The CDR3 has 14 amino acids. CDR3 nucleotide sequence: TGTGCCAGCAGCGTAGATGGCCTCTCCTACGAGCAGTACTTC. It is translated as CASSVDGLSYEQYF.

This clone was detected a few times. The chain combines TRBV27 with TRBJ2-7, with TRBD2 matching 9 bases. The trim removed 6 bases at V and 6 bases at J, leaving 9 bases unmatched. In germline, CDR1 is MNHEY, CDR2 SMNVEV (reference sequence). The CDR3 spans 14 residues. The CDR3 bases are TGTGCCAGCAGCATTATAGCGGGAGTAGCCGAGCAGTACTTC. Its protein is CASSIIAGVAEQYF.

In this sample, this clone turned up a few times. The chain couples TRBV2 to TRBJ2-2; the match to TRBD1 covers 8 bases. Germline assignment: CDR1 SNHLY and CDR2 FYNNEI. The V segment lost 5 bases and the J segment 1 base; nucleotides outside the gene matches: 3. The CDR3 is 15 residues long. The CDR3: CASSSGTGNTGELFF. The CDR3 nucleotides read TGTGCCAGCAGTTCCGGGACAGGGAACACCGGGGAGCTGTTTTTT.

CDR3 sequence reads: CASSDPTSTVKLDEQFF. As DNA, the CDR3 is TGTGCCAGCAGTGATCCGACTAGCACGGTGAAACTCGATGAGCAGTTCTTC. The chain couples TRBV2 to TRBJ2-1; 7 positions match TRBD2. CDR3 size: 17 residues. Germline CDR1 reads SNHLY; CDR2 reads FYNNEI. The trim removed 3 bases at V and 8 bases at J, leaving 16 bases unmatched.